The present entry profiles one T cell receptor (beta chain) with its context. TCRdb independently ran MiXCR on the RT-PCR reads; one entry per CDR3 protein. This sample yields hundreds of thousands of distinct CDR3 sequences, of which 7.6% are seen a single time; 10% to 15% belongs to the top ten. These data originate in a study of response to subunit inactivated influenza vaccine. The germline V gene encodes CDR1 LNHNV and CDR2 YYDKDF (reference sequence). The CDR3 spans 15 residues. Trimming removed 7 bases from V and 5 bases from J; junction bases left unmatched: 10. Sequenced here: PBMCs from blood, sampled roughly 24 months after vaccination. J is TRBJ2-1 and V is TRBV15; TRBD2 aligns across 8 bases. The clonotype originates from a man between 50 and 69 years old who received an inactivated influenza vaccine. CDR3 in DNA: TGTGCCACCACCAGGAGCGGGAGATCTAACAATGAGCAGTTCTTC. This sequence encodes CATTRSGRSNNEQFF.